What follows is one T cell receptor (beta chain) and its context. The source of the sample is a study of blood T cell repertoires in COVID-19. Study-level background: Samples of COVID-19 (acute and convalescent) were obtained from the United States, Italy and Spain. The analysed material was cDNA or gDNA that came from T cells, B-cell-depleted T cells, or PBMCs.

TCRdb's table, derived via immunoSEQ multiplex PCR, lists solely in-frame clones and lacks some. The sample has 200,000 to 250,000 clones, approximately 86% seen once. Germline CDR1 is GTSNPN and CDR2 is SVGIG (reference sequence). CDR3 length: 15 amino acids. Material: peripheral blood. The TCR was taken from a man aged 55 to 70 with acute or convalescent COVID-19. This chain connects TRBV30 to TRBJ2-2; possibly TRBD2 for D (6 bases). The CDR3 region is CAWARAGGLTGELFF. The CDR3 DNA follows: TGTGCTTGGGCGCGGGCCGGGGGATTAACCGGGGAGCTGTTTTTT.